The 25 T cell receptor beta chains below come from one sample, sequenced in a study of cytomegalovirus exposure and HLA in healthy donors. Primers: 60 Vbeta forward and 13 Jbeta reverse. Sequenced by immunoSEQ multiplex PCR; TCRdb stores in-frame clones only, minus some. Altogether 130,000 or so clones are present, roughly four fifths being singletons, with the ten largest covering 1.9%. The sequenced material came from PBMCs. Source of these receptors: a woman between 35 and 50 years old in good health and CMV-seronegative.

V gene TRBV15 combines with J gene TRBJ2-2; 9 bases fit TRBD1. The CDR3 has 13 residues. Germline loops: CDR1 LNHNV, CDR2 YYDKDF (reference sequence). V lost 8 bases, J lost 6 bases, and 4 bases stayed unmatched. The CDR3 is CATGDRVAGELFF. CDR3 nucleotides: TGTGCCACCGGGGACAGGGTGGCCGGGGAGCTGTTTTTT.

The gene calls are TRBV5-4 and TRBJ2-5; tentative D call: TRBD1 (5 bases). Germline lookup yields CDR1 SGHNT and CDR2 YYREEE (reference sequence). The CDR3 sequence is 13 residues long. Trimming pared 7 bases from V and 2 bases from J, leaving 12 bases between. In DNA, the CDR3 is TGTGCCAGCTACCTTAAGGGGCAAGAGACCCAGTACTTC. Translation: CASYLKGQETQYF.

The rearrangement links TRBV11-2 to TRBJ1-2; 10 positions match TRBD1. V lost 4 bases to trimming and J lost 8 bases; unmatched junction nucleotides: 13. The germline V gene has CDR1 SGHAT and CDR2 FQNNGV. This CDR3 has 16 residues. The CDR3 coding sequence is TGTGCCAGCAGCTCCCCGAGGTCGGACAGGGGGTCCGGCTACACCTTC. Protein: CASSSPRSDRGSGYTF. The full variable domain, rest sourced from reference TRBV11-2 and TRBJ1-2, is EAGVAQSPRYKIIEKRQSVAFWCNPISGHATLYWYQQILGQGPKLLIQFQNNGVVDDSQLPKDRFSAERLKGVDSTLKIQPAKLEDSAVYLCASSSPRSDRGSGYTFGSGTRLTVV.

The rearrangement joins TRBV5-1 to TRBJ1-2; 7 bases line up with TRBD1. The CDR3 is 14 residues long. Losses at the gene ends were 5 bases for V and 2 bases for J; bases not matched to a gene: 6. The V gene's germline CDR1 is SGHRS and CDR2 YFSETQ. The DNA of the CDR3 is TGCGCCAGCAGAGACCAGGGACAGAACTATGGCTACACCTTC. The encoded protein is CASRDQGQNYGYTF.

This chain connects TRBV6-5 to TRBJ1-2; D not certain. CDR3 size: 11 residues. V gave up 8 bases and J gave up 6 bases, with 10 bases separating them. Looked up from germline, CDR1 is MNHEY and CDR2 is SVGAGI. The CDR3 DNA reads as TGTGCCAGCTGGGAGGGTAATGGCTACACCTTC. Amino acid sequence: CASWEGNGYTF.

This clone has just a few counts. The chain combines TRBV2 with TRBJ2-7; 12 bases are shared with TRBD1. The germline CDR1 and CDR2 sequences are SNHLY and FYNNEI. The CDR3 totals 17 residues. Unmatched junction bases numbered 7, after V lost 3 bases and J lost 1 base. The CDR3 DNA follows: TGTGCCAGCAGTGATACCCCGGGACAGGGGGCGTCCTACGAGCAGTACTTC. As protein: CASSDTPGQGASYEQYF. Full variable domain (outside the CDR3, taken from reference TRBV2 and TRBJ2-7): EPEVTQTPSHQVTQMGQEVILRCVPISNHLYFYWYRQILGQKVEFLVSFYNNEISEKSEIFDDQFSVERPDGSNFTLKIRSTKLEDSAMYFCASSDTPGQGASYEQYFGPGTRLTVT.

The gene calls are TRBV18 and TRBJ1-5, with D maybe TRBD1 (6 bases). Germline V gene lookup returns CDR1 KGHSH and CDR2 LQKENI. The CDR3 sequence is 18 residues long. Deletions cut 3 bases from V and 0 bases from J, with 18 bases between. The CDR3 protein is CASSPTKGVGSSNQPQHF. DNA of the CDR3: TGTGCCAGCTCACCGACGAAGGGGGTTGGGAGTAGCAATCAGCCCCAGCATTTT.

The genes are TRBV9 and TRBJ1-2, with TRBD1 as a possible D gene (6 bases). Germline V gene sequence: CDR1 SGDLS, CDR2 YYNGEE. The CDR3 runs to 13 residues. The V end was cut by 3 bases, the J end by 10 bases, with 16 bases between. The CDR3 sequence is CASSAGHGVDYTF. The CDR3 DNA reads as TGTGCCAGCAGCGCGGGACACGGTGTGGACTACACCTTC.

This chain uses TRBV5-1 with TRBJ1-1; TRBD1 aligns across 7 bases. V was pared by 2 bases and J by 1 base, with 8 bases of the junction left unmatched. This CDR3 contains 16 residues. CDR1 and CDR2 from the germline V gene are SGHRS and YFSETQ. CDR3 nucleotide sequence: TGCGCCAGCAGCTTACACGGACAGGCGGGGAACACTGAAGCTTTCTTT. Residues: CASSLHGQAGNTEAFF.

The chain joins TRBV9 to TRBJ2-1; 10 positions agree with TRBD2. V was clipped by 0 bases and J by 7 bases; unmatched bases: 7. This CDR3 spans 16 amino acids. The germline V gene encodes CDR1 SGDLS and CDR2 YYNGEE. The CDR3 DNA sequence: TGTGCCAGCAGCGTAGACCCAGCGGGAGGGGAAAATGAGCAGTTCTTC. Translation: CASSVDPAGGENEQFF.

The table lists this clone with a count of one. V usage is TRBV28 and J usage is TRBJ2-7; D is uncertain. Germline lookup yields CDR1 MDHEN and CDR2 SYDVKM. CDR3 length: 11 residues. V dropped 6 bases and J dropped 4 bases, with 7 bases sitting between them. CDR3 in amino acids: CASSSQYEQYF. CDR3 nucleotide sequence: TGTGCCAGCAGCTCACAATACGAGCAGTACTTC.

This clone was seen just once. The chain has TRBV7-9 and TRBJ1-2, with D possibly being TRBD1 (6 bases). The length of the CDR3 is 13 residues. Trimming left V 4 bases short and J 5 bases short, with 11 bases between. Per germline, CDR1 SEHNR and CDR2 FQNEAQ (reference sequence). This chain's CDR3 is CASSYDRLYGYTF. CDR3 DNA: TGTGCCAGCAGCTACGACAGGCTTTATGGCTACACCTTC.

The J gene is TRBJ2-1, the V gene TRBV6-5, with D perhaps matching TRBD1 (5 bases). This CDR3 spans 15 amino acids. CDR1 is MNHEY and CDR2 is SVGAGI in the germline V gene. The V gene lost 0 bases and the J gene lost 5 bases, with 11 bases spanning the gap. For the CDR3, the DNA is TGTGCCAGCAGTTACTCGGTGACAGCCAACAATGAGCAGTTCTTC. Protein sequence: CASSYSVTANNEQFF.

The chain couples TRBV2 to TRBJ2-5, with TRBD1 identical over 11 bases. V lost 0 bases to trimming and J lost 3 bases; unmatched junction nucleotides: 6. Germline-derived CDR1 and CDR2 are SNHLY and FYNNEI. The CDR3 is 17 amino acids. This chain's CDR3 is CASSEAFPGQGEETQYF. The CDR3 DNA sequence: TGTGCCAGCAGTGAAGCCTTCCCGGGACAGGGGGAAGAGACCCAGTACTTC.

The chain has TRBV5-1 and TRBJ1-2; D is undetermined. CDR3 size: 15 residues. V lost 4 bases and J 1 base, leaving 14 bases between the germline ends. Germline lookup yields CDR1 SGHRS and CDR2 YFSETQ. As DNA, the CDR3 is TGCGCCAGCAGCGCTACTCTCGGTTTTAACTATGGCTACACCTTC. Translating gives CASSATLGFNYGYTF.

Only one count was recorded for this clone. The genes are TRBV7-6 and TRBJ1-2; D may be TRBD1 (6 bases). Trimming cost V 5 bases and J 2 bases, with 9 bases left between them. Germline V gene lookup returns CDR1 SGHVS and CDR2 FNYEAQ. The CDR3 extends over 13 amino acids. The CDR3 DNA follows: TGTGCCAGCAGCCGACAGGAGAACTATGGCTACACCTTC. Protein: CASSRQENYGYTF.

V is TRBV9 and J is TRBJ2-7; D is ambiguous. Germline CDR1 is SGDLS and CDR2 is YYNGEE. This CDR3 has 14 amino acids. V lost 0 bases to trimming and J lost 6 bases, with 13 bases between them. The CDR3 sequence is CASSVGANPGEQYF. The CDR3 nucleotides are TGTGCCAGCAGCGTAGGAGCCAATCCCGGCGAGCAGTACTTC.

The chain employs TRBV5-1 and TRBJ2-7; D is unresolved. Germline loops: CDR1 SGHRS, CDR2 YFSETQ. The CDR3 covers 13 residues. V lost 0 bases and J lost 2, with 6 bases in between. This chain's CDR3 is CASSLVVAYEQYF. The CDR3 nucleotides are TGCGCCAGCAGCTTGGTAGTAGCCTACGAGCAGTACTTC.

The chain carries TRBV11-2 and TRBJ1-2; D is undetermined. Trimming shortened V by 2 bases and J by 4 bases, and 11 bases separated the two germline ends. The CDR3 length is 14 residues. Germline-derived CDR1 and CDR2 are SGHAT and FQNNGV. CDR3 loop: CASSLYTALYGYTF. CDR3 nucleotides: TGTGCCAGCAGCTTATATACTGCGCTCTATGGCTACACCTTC.

The V gene is TRBV4-3, the J gene TRBJ2-7; 7 nucleotides match TRBD2. The CDR3 sequence is 16 residues long. Trimming removed 0 bases from V and 6 bases from J; junction bases left unmatched: 11. CDR1 and CDR2 (germline): LGHNA, YSLEER. CDR3 bases: TGCGCCAGCAGCCAAGAGGCGGGCGGGAGATTTGGCGAGCAGTACTTC. Translation: CASSQEAGGRFGEQYF.

The chain combines TRBV5-1 with TRBJ2-5; 10 bases match TRBD2. TRBJ2-7 explains the end of the DNA better; the J call may be wrong. This CDR3 region has 16 residues. CDR1 SGHRS and CDR2 YFSETQ come from the germline V gene. This CDR3 reads CASSSAGTSASYEQYF. The CDR3 region has the DNA TGCGCCAGCAGCTCCGCCGGGACTAGCGCATCCTACGAGCAGTACTTC.

The V call is TRBV11-3, the J call TRBJ2-5, with TRBD2 matching over 14 bases. Germline V gene lookup returns CDR1 SGHNT and CDR2 YENEEA. V shed 4 bases, J shed 4 bases, and the junction held 2 bases outside the gene matches. The CDR3 covers 15 residues. CDR3 DNA: TGTGCCAGCAGCTCTGGACTAGCGGGAGGAGAGACCCAGTACTTC. As protein: CASSSGLAGGETQYF. The variable domain in full, with the rest retrieved from reference TRBV11-3 and TRBJ2-5, is EAGVVQSPRYKIIEKKQPVAFWCNPISGHNTLYWYLQNLGQGPELLIRYENEEAVDDSQLPKDRFSAERLKGVDSTLKIQPAELGDSAVYLCASSSGLAGGETQYFGPGTRLLVL.

This chain joins TRBV9 and TRBJ2-3; 10 bases agree with TRBD2. CDR3 length equals 16 residues. J gave up 5 bases and V 3 bases, and 9 bases lay outside the gene matches. Germline-derived CDR1 and CDR2 are SGDLS and YYNGEE. In DNA form, the CDR3 reads TGTGCCAGCAGCGCCGGACTAGCGGTCCTTGAAGATACGCAGTATTTT. Translation gives CASSAGLAVLEDTQYF.

Regarding this clone: One end of the junction fails to match germline, which may point to a read error. This specimen includes other DNA sequences encoding the same CDR3. The chain employs TRBV7-2 and TRBJ1-5; D uncertain. From germline, CDR1 is SGHTA and CDR2 FQGNSA. The CDR3 is 13 amino acids. CDR3 sequence reads: CASSLWEGQPQHF. DNA for the CDR3: TGCGCCAGCAGCCTATGGGAGGGTCAGCCCCAGCATTTT.

The rearrangement links TRBV18 to TRBJ1-1; 7 positions agree with TRBD1. The CDR3 contains 12 residues. V shed 2 bases and J 8 bases; nucleotides not matched to a gene: 2. Germline V gene sequence: CDR1 KGHSH, CDR2 LQKENI. CDR3 nucleotide sequence: TGTGCCAGCTCACCAGGGGACAGCGAAGCTTTCTTT. Translation: CASSPGDSEAFF.